Listed here are 20 T cell receptor beta chains from one sample, sequenced in a study of blood T cell repertoires in COVID-19. The assay was immunoSEQ multiplex PCR, and TCRdb's table has in-frame clones only and misses some. The sample yields roughly 310,000 clones, about 89% seen once. Material for sequencing was PBMCs or T cells enriched from blood (not recorded which). These receptor sequences come from a woman in her thirties or forties who had recovered from COVID-19.

The chain couples TRBV5-1 to TRBJ2-7, with 11 bases fitting TRBD1. Germline V lookup: CDR1 SGHRS, CDR2 YFSETQ. The length of the CDR3 is 14 residues. Trimming cost V 4 bases and J 3 bases; bases outside gene matches: 3. The CDR3 nucleotides are TGCGCCAGCAGCACGGACAGGGGGCTCTACGAGCAGTACTTC. This gives the protein CASSTDRGLYEQYF. Drawing the rest from reference TRBV5-1 and TRBJ2-7, the complete variable domain is KAGVTQTPRYLIKTRGQQVTLSCSPISGHRSVSWYQQTPGQGLQFLFEYFSETQRNKGNFPGRFSGRQFSNSRSEMNVSTLELGDSALYLCASSTDRGLYEQYFGPGTRLTVT.

This sequence joins TRBV1 and TRBJ2-2; TRBD2, the D gene given by the table, was not confirmed from the DNA. TRBV1 is a pseudogene. The CDR3 totals 17 residues. The CDR3 DNA follows: TGCACCAGCAGCCAAGGGGGGTCCGGGAGAGGGACCGGGGAGCTGTTTTTT. This codes for CTSSQGGSGRGTGELFF.

The chain combines TRBV30 with TRBJ1-2; 7 nucleotides agree with TRBD1. Per germline, CDR1 GTSNPN and CDR2 SVGIG (reference sequence). J was trimmed by 7 bases and V by 6 bases; bases with no gene match: 11. The CDR3 spans 13 residues. CDR3 in amino acids: CACNFGTATGYTF. The CDR3 bases are TGTGCCTGCAACTTTGGGACAGCTACTGGCTACACCTTC.

The chain joins TRBV27 to TRBJ1-1; the match to TRBD1 covers 10 bases. After removal of 0 bases from V and 3 bases from J, the junction contained 4 bases not matched to a gene. Germline V gene sequence: CDR1 MNHEY, CDR2 SMNVEV (reference sequence). The CDR3 runs to 16 residues. CDR3 in amino acids: CASSLSPGTGDTEAFF. As DNA, the CDR3 is TGTGCCAGCAGTTTATCCCCCGGGACAGGGGACACTGAAGCTTTCTTT.

CDR3 amino acids: CASSLGTANNEQFF. In DNA form, the CDR3 reads TGTGCCAGCAGCTTAGGGACAGCTAACAATGAGCAGTTCTTC. This chain joins TRBV7-2 and TRBJ2-1, with D possibly matching TRBD1 (6 bases). Trimming cost V 1 base and J 5 bases, with 9 bases left between them. The CDR3 spans 14 residues. The germline gives CDR1 SGHTA, CDR2 FQGNSA.

J is TRBJ2-1 and V is TRBV5-1; 10 bases are a match to TRBD2. CDR1 SGHRS and CDR2 YFSETQ come from the germline V gene. The CDR3 length is 16 residues. The ends lost 3 bases at V and 4 bases at J; junction bases unmatched: 7. CDR3 amino acids: CASSWVLAGVYNEQFF. The CDR3 region has the DNA TGCGCCAGCAGCTGGGTGCTAGCGGGAGTTTACAATGAGCAGTTCTTC.

This clone was picked up one time. This chain joins TRBV19 and TRBJ2-7; 10 nucleotides line up with TRBD2. With V trimmed by 2 bases and J by 4 bases, 5 bases remained unmatched. CDR3 length equals 15 residues. Germline lookup yields CDR1 LNHDA and CDR2 SQIVND (reference sequence). Written as DNA, the CDR3 is TGTGCCAGTAGTATATTAGCTAGCGGGAGATACGAGCAGTACTTC. It translates to CASSILASGRYEQYF.

This chain links TRBV4-1 with TRBJ1-1; 9 nucleotides line up with TRBD1. The germline V gene encodes CDR1 MGHRA and CDR2 YSYEKL. The V gene end was trimmed by 3 bases and the J gene end by 8 bases; junction bases not matched to a gene: 7. The CDR3 covers 14 residues. The CDR3 DNA is TGCGCCAGCAGCCACCCAGGACAGGGGACGGAAGCTTTCTTT. Translating it yields CASSHPGQGTEAFF.

V gene TRBV28 combines with J gene TRBJ1-3; 8 bases are shared with TRBD1. In germline, CDR1 is MDHEN, CDR2 SYDVKM. J lost 4 bases, V lost 5 bases, and 4 bases had no gene match. The CDR3 sequence is 14 residues long. This chain's CDR3 is CASSHRGYGNTIYF. CDR3 DNA sequence: TGTGCCAGCAGTCACAGGGGGTACGGAAACACCATATATTTT.

This clone has at least ten counts. V usage is TRBV9 and J usage is TRBJ2-7, with 7 bases identical to TRBD2. Germline CDR1 is SGDLS and CDR2 is YYNGEE. The CDR3 sequence is 15 residues long. The V segment lost 0 bases and the J segment 4 bases; nucleotides outside the gene matches: 7. The CDR3 reads CASSVGAGAGYEQYF. The CDR3 DNA is TGTGCCAGCAGCGTAGGGGCGGGAGCGGGATACGAGCAGTACTTC.

This rearrangement joins TRBV11-2 to TRBJ1-6; possibly TRBD1 for D (5 bases). Trimming left V 4 bases short and J 5 bases short, with 15 bases between. The CDR3 has 16 residues. Germline V gene lookup returns CDR1 SGHAT and CDR2 FQNNGV. CDR3 sequence (DNA): TGTGCCAGCAGCTCAATTCAGGGTCAGCATAATTCACCCCTCCACTTT. This gives the protein CASSSIQGQHNSPLHF.

The chain uses TRBV5-1 and TRBJ1-1, with a tentative D call TRBD1 (6 bases). The V end lost 3 bases, the J end lost 4 bases, and 13 bases lay between the germline ends. Germline assignment: CDR1 SGHRS and CDR2 YFSETQ. This CDR3 has 14 residues. CDR3 DNA sequence: TGCGCCAGCAGCTCTGCAGGGGTGGGCACTGAAGCTTTCTTT. It translates to CASSSAGVGTEAFF.

The CDR3 DNA reads TGCGCCAGCAGCCAAGATGGTGGGCAGAACTACAATGAGCAGTTCTTC. Translating gives CASSQDGGQNYNEQFF. The rearrangement uses TRBV4-3 and TRBJ2-1, with D unresolved. The CDR3 is 16 residues long. Germline loops: CDR1 LGHNA, CDR2 YSLEER. V lost 0 bases to trimming and J lost 3 bases, with 12 bases between them.

A note on this clone: At one end the junction does not follow the germline gene, possibly because of a read error. V is TRBV6-5 and J is TRBJ1-2; a possible D gene is TRBD1 (5 bases). Germline V gene lookup returns CDR1 MNHEY and CDR2 SVGAGI. The CDR3 is 12 residues long. The CDR3 protein is CAAGRIAYGYTF. The CDR3 DNA follows: TGCGCGGCAGGGAGGATAGCTTATGGCTACACCTTC.

The V call is TRBV9, the J call TRBJ1-2; no clear D. V dropped 0 bases and J dropped 5 bases, with 17 bases sitting between them. The CDR3 is 16 amino acids. In germline, CDR1 is SGDLS, CDR2 YYNGEE. CDR3 DNA sequence: TGTGCCAGCAGCGTAGAAGGAGAATCCTCTCCTTATGGCTACACCTTC. It codes for CASSVEGESSPYGYTF.

The CDR3 DNA sequence: TGTGCCAGCAGCTTCCGGACCGGGGAGCTGTTTTTT. This codes for CASSFRTGELFF. The chain combines TRBV5-8 with TRBJ2-2; D unresolved. Germline CDR1 and CDR2: SGHTS and YDEGEE. Trimming shortened V by 2 bases and J by 5 bases, and 4 bases separated the two germline ends. This CDR3 has 12 residues.

The genes are TRBV28 and TRBJ1-2, with D hard to call. This CDR3 region has 14 residues. Germline values: CDR1 MDHEN, CDR2 SYDVKM. Deletions cut 5 bases from V and 0 bases from J, with 10 bases between. CDR3 DNA: TGTGCCAGCAGTCTCTCAGGTGCTAACTATGGCTACACCTTC. It yields the protein CASSLSGANYGYTF.

This sequence joins TRBV13 and TRBJ2-3; 9 positions agree with TRBD2. The V gene's germline CDR1 is PRHDT and CDR2 FYEKMQ (reference sequence). With 1 base clipped from V and 3 bases from J, the junction kept 5 bases outside the gene matches. The CDR3 loop spans 16 amino acids. In DNA form, the CDR3 reads TGTGCCAGCAGCTTAGAGATGCGGGAGGGAACAGATACGCAGTATTTT. Protein product: CASSLEMREGTDTQYF. The variable domain in full, with the rest retrieved from reference TRBV13 and TRBJ2-3, is AAGVIQSPRHLIKEKRETATLKCYPIPRHDTVYWYQQGPGQDPQFLISFYEKMQSDKGSIPDRFSAQQFSDYHSELNMSSLELGDSALYFCASSLEMREGTDTQYFGPGTRLTVL.

The chain recombines TRBV7-2 with TRBJ2-7, with 8 bases that match TRBD1. With V trimmed by 0 bases and J by 5 bases, 6 bases remained unmatched. CDR1 is SGHTA and CDR2 is FQGNSA in the germline V gene. The length of the CDR3 is 15 residues. The DNA for the CDR3 is TGTGCCAGCAGCTTAGCCCCCGGGACAGGAGACGAGCAGTACTTC. Translated: CASSLAPGTGDEQYF.

This rearrangement joins TRBV27 to TRBJ1-1, with D possibly TRBD1 on 5 matching bases. Germline V gene sequence: CDR1 MNHEY, CDR2 SMNVEV (reference sequence). The CDR3 is made up of 14 amino acids. Deletions cut 5 bases from V and 7 bases from J, with 17 bases between. CDR3 residues: CASSIPTGKLEAFF. The CDR3 DNA reads as TGTGCCAGCAGTATCCCCACAGGTAAACTTGAAGCTTTCTTT.